The 14 T cell receptor beta chains below come from one sample, sequenced in a study of beta chain features in type 1 diabetes. cDNA synthesis used the whole RNA isolate, giving expressed TCRB sequences. The assay was immunoSEQ multiplex PCR, and TCRdb's table has in-frame clones only and misses some. This sample carries about 360,000 clones, roughly 12% of them seen once, and the ten largest clones take about 0.018%. The sequencing input was naive CD4+ T cells from blood. The origin of the receptors is a man between 18 and 35 years old in good health.

This clone was seen more than once but under ten times. J is TRBJ1-5 and V is TRBV11-3, with a weak D call TRBD1 (5 bases). The CDR3 consists of 16 residues. Germline CDR1 and CDR2: SGHNT and YENEEA. V was shortened by 4 bases and J by 0 bases, with 13 bases between the two germline ends. The CDR3 DNA is TGTGCCAGCAGCTCAAGACCAGGGAATAGCAATCAGCCCCAGCATTTT. It codes for CASSSRPGNSNQPQHF.

The rearrangement links TRBV29-1 to TRBJ1-2, with TRBD1 matching 9 bases. V lost 6 bases and J lost 3; bases outside the gene matches: 2. The CDR3 spans 12 residues. Germline CDR1 and CDR2: SQVTM and ANQGSEA. The CDR3, as DNA: TGCAGCGTGGACAGGGGTGACTATGGCTACACCTTC. Encoded protein: CSVDRGDYGYTF.

This clone was observed a few times. The chain combines TRBV7-8 with TRBJ2-4; D gene uncertain. This CDR3 comprises 17 residues. Germline V gene data show CDR1 as SGHVS and CDR2 as FQNEAQ. The V end was cut by 3 bases, the J end by 4 bases, with 19 bases between. In nucleotides, the CDR3 is TGTGCCAGCAGCTTTTCCAGGCAGCTGCAAAGAAAAAACATTCAGTACTTC. Translation gives CASSFSRQLQRKNIQYF.

A few counts support this clone. It is unclear where the CDR3 begins or ends on the DNA, so no DNA is shown, and the CDR3 is as TCRdb lists it. The chain has TRBV27 and TRBJ2-7; TRBD1 reflects the table's D call only, with no check against the DNA. CDR1 is MNHEY and CDR2 is SMNVEV in the germline V gene (reference sequence). The CDR3 comprises 14 residues, both ends counted. The CDR3 sequence is CASSTSGQGYEQYF.

This clone has just a few counts. The V and J genes are TRBV18 and TRBJ2-3; 10 nucleotides agree with TRBD2. Germline CDR1 reads KGHSH; CDR2 reads LQKENI. The V and J ends lost 3 bases and 4 bases, in that order; junction bases with no gene match: 7. CDR3 length: 16 residues. The CDR3 DNA sequence: TGTGCCAGCTCACCTCCAAACGGGACTAGCGCAGATACGCAGTATTTT. This sequence encodes CASSPPNGTSADTQYF.

This clone has just a few counts. This chain links TRBV5-1 with TRBJ2-5; 10 bases line up with TRBD2. Trimming removed 4 bases from V and 5 bases from J; junction bases left unmatched: 11. The CDR3 totals 16 residues. Per the germline V gene, CDR1 is SGHRS and CDR2 is YFSETQ. The CDR3 loop reads CASSRSSGRARETQYF. The DNA for the CDR3 is TGCGCCAGCAGCCGTTCCAGCGGGAGGGCCCGGGAGACCCAGTACTTC.

This clone was observed a few times. The chain recombines TRBV7-6 with TRBJ2-4; tentatively, D is TRBD2 (6 bases). The ends were cut back, 1 base at V and 9 bases at J, with 10 bases in the middle. From germline, CDR1 is SGHVS and CDR2 FNYEAQ. The CDR3 extends over 13 amino acids. Here the CDR3 reads CASSLEQEGIQYF. CDR3 coding DNA: TGTGCCAGCAGCTTAGAACAGGAGGGCATTCAGTACTTC. The full variable domain, with the rest looked up from reference TRBV7-6 and TRBJ2-4, is GAGVSQSPRYKVTKRGQDVALRCDPISGHVSLYWYRQALGQGPEFLTYFNYEAQQDKSGLPNDRFSAERPEGSISTLTIQRTEQRDSAMYRCASSLEQEGIQYFGAGTRLSVL.

This clone was recorded a few times. CDR3 DNA: TGTGCCAGCAGCGTAGGGCCGGGGTCGAATGAGCAGTTCTTC. Translated: CASSVGPGSNEQFF. This chain connects TRBV9 to TRBJ2-1; weak D call: TRBD2 (5 bases). The length of the CDR3 is 14 residues. Looked up from germline, CDR1 is SGDLS and CDR2 is YYNGEE. The germline V and J ends were trimmed by 0 bases and 7 bases, with 11 bases remaining between them.

This clone was seen more than once but under ten times. J is TRBJ2-3 and V is TRBV18; 7 bases map to TRBD1. Germline V gene sequence: CDR1 KGHSH, CDR2 LQKENI. CDR3 size: 14 residues. V lost 7 bases to trimming and J lost 4 bases; unmatched junction nucleotides: 8. CDR3 nucleotide sequence: TGTGCCAGCTTGTCCAGGCAGGGGGCAGATACGCAGTATTTT. This sequence encodes CASLSRQGADTQYF.

About this clone: Different DNA sequences within this sample yield the same CDR3. This chain links TRBV30 with TRBJ2-7, with 7 bases lining up with TRBD1. The V gene's germline CDR1 is GTSNPN and CDR2 SVGIG (reference sequence). J lost 0 bases, V lost 4 bases, and 6 bases had no gene match. This CDR3 is built from 14 residues. DNA of the CDR3: TGTGCCTGGACTAGGGACAGAAGCTCCTACGAGCAGTACTTC. Amino acid sequence: CAWTRDRSSYEQYF.

The table lists this clone with a few counts. The chain joins TRBV27 to TRBJ1-5; D uncertain. Germline CDR1 MNHEY, CDR2 SMNVEV (reference sequence). CDR3 length equals 12 residues. Trimming cost V 3 bases and J 3 bases, with 3 bases left between them. The DNA for the CDR3 is TGTGCCAGCAGTTTCTACAATCAGCCCCAGCATTTT. As protein: CASSFYNQPQHF.

The J gene is TRBJ2-7, the V gene TRBV4-3, with TRBD2 matching 10 bases. The junction had 5 bases not matched to a gene; V was cut back by 4 bases and J by 2 bases. The CDR3 has 15 amino acids. Per germline, CDR1 LGHNA and CDR2 YSLEER. The CDR3 sequence is CASSPLAGGAYEQYF. CDR3 coding DNA: TGCGCCAGCAGCCCCTTAGCGGGGGGAGCCTACGAGCAGTACTTC.

V usage is TRBV5-4 and J usage is TRBJ2-3, with TRBD2 matching over 9 bases. V was pared by 0 bases and J by 2 bases, with 1 base of the junction left unmatched. This CDR3 is 15 amino acids long. The V gene's germline CDR1 is SGHNT and CDR2 YYREEE (reference sequence). In DNA, the CDR3 is TGTGCCAGCAGCTTGGGACTAGCGGCCACAGATACGCAGTATTTT. Encoded protein: CASSLGLAATDTQYF.

This clone was observed a few times. The chain links TRBV6-5 to TRBJ2-2, with 11 bases lining up with TRBD2. With 8 bases clipped from V and 4 bases from J, the junction kept 0 bases outside the gene matches. The CDR3 contains 13 residues. Germline V gene data show CDR1 as MNHEY and CDR2 as SVGAGI. The CDR3 reads CASGLAGTGELFF. The CDR3, as DNA: TGTGCCAGCGGACTAGCGGGCACCGGGGAGCTGTTTTTT.